Following are 13 T cell receptor beta chains from one sample sequenced in a study of breast tumors, draining lymph nodes, adjacent tissues. Samples came from axillary lymph nodes draining the breast cancer. TCRdb processed the multiplex PCR reads anew with MiXCR; each CDR3 protein has one entry. The sample consists of some 110,000 distinct CDR3 sequences, more than 25% of them appearing once. The material sequenced was axillary lymph node tissue. These receptors came from a female donor with breast cancer. Some clones in this sample may be carry-over from other donors' samples.

The chain combines TRBV7-3 with TRBJ2-5; 7 bases are shared with TRBD1. After removal of 3 bases from V and 5 bases from J, the junction contained 6 bases not matched to a gene. CDR1 is SGHTA, CDR2 FQGTGA, per germline. This CDR3 has 14 residues. In DNA, the CDR3 is TGTGCCAGCAGCTTGACAGGGTGGGATGAGACCCAGTACTTC. Translated: CASSLTGWDETQYF.

This chain joins TRBV2 and TRBJ2-7, with D perhaps TRBD1 (7 bases). Looked up from germline, CDR1 is SNHLY and CDR2 is FYNNEI. The CDR3 spans 14 residues. V shed 3 bases and J shed 6 bases, with 15 bases lying between them. The CDR3 sequence is CASSERQGGSEQYF. CDR3 DNA: TGTGCCAGCAGTGAGCGACAGGGAGGATCCGAGCAGTACTTC.

This clonotype was seen many times. The J gene is TRBJ1-4, the V gene TRBV4-1; TRBD1 agrees at 9 bases. The germline gives CDR1 MGHRA, CDR2 YSYEKL. The V segment lost 7 bases and the J segment 8 bases; nucleotides outside the gene matches: 5. The CDR3 extends over 13 amino acids. CDR3 sequence (DNA): TGCGCCAGCACCCGGACAGGGGACGAAAAACTGTTTTTT. Its translation: CASTRTGDEKLFF.

This clonotype was seen ten or more times. The chain couples TRBV30 to TRBJ2-5; 15 bases line up with TRBD2. Trimming cost V 2 bases and J 4 bases; bases outside gene matches: 2. The germline V gene encodes CDR1 GTSNPN and CDR2 SVGIG (reference sequence). This CDR3 spans 15 amino acids. The CDR3 DNA is TGTGCCTGGAGTCAGGGACTAGCGGGAGGAGAGACCCAGTACTTC. Its translation: CAWSQGLAGGETQYF.

V usage is TRBV20-1 and J usage is TRBJ2-5; 9 bases line up with TRBD2. The CDR3 contains 15 residues. The J segment lost 5 bases and the V segment lost 4 bases, leaving 11 bases of the junction unmatched. Germline lookup yields CDR1 DFQATT and CDR2 SNEGSKA (reference sequence). CDR3 residues: CSATSGRKAGETQYF. The CDR3 region has the DNA TGCAGTGCTACAAGCGGGAGGAAGGCCGGGGAGACCCAGTACTTC.

At least ten counts were recorded for this clonotype. The chain combines TRBV5-8 with TRBJ1-5; D uncertain. This CDR3 is built from 12 residues. Germline values: CDR1 SGHTS, CDR2 YDEGEE. Trimming took 4 bases from V and 9 from J, leaving 11 bases between them. CDR3 in DNA: TGTGCCAGCAGCACCCCCAGGACGCCCCAGCATTTT. It encodes CASSTPRTPQHF.

This clonotype appeared many times. V usage is TRBV3-1 and J usage is TRBJ2-3, with TRBD2 as a possible D gene (5 bases). This CDR3 is 13 amino acids long. Germline CDR1 and CDR2: LGHDT and YNNKEL (reference sequence). Between the trimmed V and J ends, which lost 4 bases and 7 bases, there was a span of 12 bases. The CDR3 bases are TGTGCCAGCAGCCCACTAGATACCAATACGCAGTATTTT. The encoded protein is CASSPLDTNTQYF.

On this clonotype itself: This may be a read error, as it is one base from a much larger clone. CDR3 residues: CAGSIGQGLTRPQHF. For the CDR3, the DNA is TGTGCCGGTAGTATCGGACAGGGGCTGACTAGGCCCCAGCATTTT. The chain employs TRBV19 and TRBJ1-5; 9 bases are shared with TRBD1. Germline loops: CDR1 LNHDA, CDR2 SQIVND (reference sequence). This CDR3 is 15 amino acids long.

The table lists this clonotype with many counts. This chain uses TRBV20-1 with TRBJ1-2, with 7 nucleotides matching TRBD1. With 5 bases clipped from V and 3 bases from J, the junction kept 9 bases outside the gene matches. The CDR3 extends over 14 amino acids. Germline assignment: CDR1 DFQATT and CDR2 SNEGSKA (reference sequence). CDR3 bases: TGCAGTGCTCGGGGGGGCAGGGGGGACTATGGCTACACCTTC. It is translated as CSARGGRGDYGYTF.

At least ten counts were recorded for this clonotype. The chain has TRBV5-1 and TRBJ2-5; TRBD2 matches at 13 bases. CDR1 and CDR2 (germline): SGHRS, YFSETQ. V shed 7 bases and J 4 bases; nucleotides not matched to a gene: 7. The CDR3 runs 15 residues. CDR3 DNA: TGCGCCAGCGGGAGACTAGCGGGAGGTGGAGAGACCCAGTACTTC. It yields the protein CASGRLAGGGETQYF.

This clonotype was observed a few times. J is TRBJ1-1 and V is TRBV11-2; D is uncertain. Looked up from germline, CDR1 is SGHAT and CDR2 is FQNNGV. Between the trimmed V and J ends, which lost 0 bases and 4 bases, there was a span of 9 bases. The length of the CDR3 is 14 residues. Here the CDR3 DNA reads TGTGCCAGCAGCTTAGACAGGTTTGGCACTGAAGCTTTCTTT. It yields the protein CASSLDRFGTEAFF. Complete variable domain (other parts from reference TRBV11-2 and TRBJ1-1): EAGVAQSPRYKIIEKRQSVAFWCNPISGHATLYWYQQILGQGPKLLIQFQNNGVVDDSQLPKDRFSAERLKGVDSTLKIQPAKLEDSAVYLCASSLDRFGTEAFFGQGTRLTVV.

This clonotype has at least ten counts. This chain joins TRBV29-1 and TRBJ2-7, with D unresolved. Trimming removed 4 bases at V and 3 bases at J, with 10 bases between. Germline V lookup: CDR1 SQVTM, CDR2 ANQGSEA. The CDR3 length is 12 residues. The CDR3 here is CSVGRTYYEQYF. CDR3 in DNA: TGCAGCGTTGGCAGGACCTACTACGAGCAGTACTTC.

This clonotype was counted many times. The chain uses TRBV19 and TRBJ2-7; the match to TRBD1 covers 10 bases. V shed 7 bases, J shed 0 bases, and the junction held 3 bases outside the gene matches. This CDR3 contains 14 residues. Germline assignment: CDR1 LNHDA and CDR2 SQIVND (reference sequence). CDR3 nucleotide sequence: TGTGCCAGTACCCGACAGGGGGCCTCCTACGAGCAGTACTTC. It is translated as CASTRQGASYEQYF.